A single sample gave rise to the 15 T cell receptor beta chains below, sequenced in a study of early T cells in non-severe SARS-CoV-2 infection. TCRdb called the 5' RACE reads again in MiXCR, with one record for every CDR3 protein. The sample has nearly 60,000 distinct CDR3 sequences, about 13% seen once; the top ten hold approximately 9.6%. The sequencing sample was made of whole blood. All receptors derive from an adult who was a healthcare worker with PCR-confirmed SARS-CoV-2 infection or an uninfected control (not recorded which).

This clonotype was counted at least ten times. V is TRBV6-4 and J is TRBJ2-3; 10 nucleotides match TRBD2. The germline V gene encodes CDR1 MRHNA and CDR2 SNTAGT. With V trimmed by 3 bases and J by 2 bases, 5 bases remained unmatched. The CDR3 spans 16 residues. CDR3 nucleotides: TGTGCCAGCAGTGAAGAGAGCGGGGGGGCCACAGATACGCAGTATTTT. As protein: CASSEESGGATDTQYF.

This clonotype was seen ten or more times. The chain links TRBV27 to TRBJ1-2, with no clear D. The germline V gene has CDR1 MNHEY and CDR2 SMNVEV (reference sequence). The CDR3 is 13 amino acids. Trimming shortened V by 2 bases and J by 4 bases, and 8 bases separated the two germline ends. CDR3 in DNA: TGTGCCAGCAGTTTAAGAGGATTCTATGGCTACACCTTC. Encoded protein: CASSLRGFYGYTF.

This clonotype was counted at least ten times. The rearrangement uses TRBV5-4 and TRBJ2-7, with 11 bases identical to TRBD2. The CDR3 runs to 16 residues. V shed 2 bases and J 3 bases; nucleotides not matched to a gene: 7. From germline, CDR1 is SGHNT and CDR2 YYREEE (reference sequence). This CDR3 reads CASSFVLAGGVYEQYF. CDR3 DNA: TGTGCCAGCAGCTTCGTGCTAGCGGGGGGAGTCTACGAGCAGTACTTC.

This clonotype was counted ten times or more. This chain uses TRBV12-3 or TRBV12-4 with TRBJ1-2; D is unresolved. V lost 2 bases, J lost 4 bases, and 5 bases lay in between. The CDR3 has 12 residues. CDR3: CASSLQRYGYTF. Here the CDR3 DNA reads TGTGCCAGCAGTTTACAGCGCTATGGCTACACCTTC.

The rearrangement links TRBV5-5 to TRBJ2-5; D is unclear. V was trimmed by 0 bases and J by 4 bases, leaving 4 bases between them. There are 12 residues in the CDR3. Germline V gives CDR1 SGHKS, CDR2 YYEKEE (reference sequence). CDR3 protein: CASSLGLETQYF. CDR3 nucleotide sequence: TGTGCCAGCAGCTTGGGGTTAGAGACCCAGTACTTC.

This clonotype was seen at least ten times. V gene TRBV7-8 combines with J gene TRBJ1-3; the match to TRBD1 covers 9 bases. The V and J ends lost 5 bases and 3 bases, in that order; junction bases with no gene match: 8. Germline V gives CDR1 SGHVS, CDR2 FQNEAQ. The CDR3 is made up of 16 amino acids. CDR3 region: CASSRIDRGIGNTIYF. CDR3 in DNA: TGTGCCAGCAGCCGCATCGACAGGGGGATTGGAAACACCATATATTTT.

V and J are TRBV7-3 and TRBJ2-1; 7 bases match TRBD1. Looked up from germline, CDR1 is SGHTA and CDR2 is FQGTGA. The CDR3 is 15 amino acids. Germline trimming cut 4 bases from V and 2 bases from J; bases unmatched to any gene: 5. The CDR3 reads CASSWGTATYNEQFF. The CDR3 DNA reads as TGTGCCAGCAGCTGGGGGACAGCTACCTACAATGAGCAGTTCTTC.

This clonotype was detected only a few times. This rearrangement joins TRBV12-3 or TRBV12-4 to TRBJ1-2, with D possibly TRBD1 on 5 matching bases. The V gene lost 7 bases and the J gene lost 8 bases, with 17 bases spanning the gap. The length of the CDR3 is 13 residues. The CDR3 protein is CASTLGAAGGYTF. The CDR3 nucleotides are TGTGCCAGCACCCTAGGGGCTGCAGGCGGCTACACCTTC.

By share, this clonotype ranks as medium-sized. The rearrangement links TRBV27 to TRBJ2-5; D unresolved. Trimming took 8 bases from V and 1 from J, leaving 8 bases between them. This CDR3 has 12 residues. In germline, CDR1 is MNHEY, CDR2 SMNVEV (reference sequence). CDR3 sequence: CASGSSQETQYF. The CDR3 DNA follows: TGTGCCAGCGGAAGTAGCCAAGAGACCCAGTACTTC.

This clonotype came up many times. V gene TRBV28 combines with J gene TRBJ1-1; 11 nucleotides align to TRBD1. The V and J ends lost 5 bases and 4 bases, in that order; junction bases with no gene match: 6. This CDR3 comprises 15 residues. CDR1 is MDHEN and CDR2 is SYDVKM in the germline V gene. The CDR3 sequence: CASSEDRGRSTEAFF. The CDR3 DNA sequence: TGTGCCAGCAGTGAGGACAGGGGGCGAAGCACTGAAGCTTTCTTT.

This clonotype was detected only a few times. The chain combines TRBV7-9 with TRBJ2-3; TRBD2 agrees at 8 bases. The CDR3 totals 15 residues. Per the germline V gene, CDR1 is SEHNR and CDR2 is FQNEAQ (reference sequence). V gave up 2 bases and J gave up 7 bases; unmatched junction bases: 8. Here the CDR3 DNA reads TGTGCCAGCAGCTTATTAGCGGGACCCACGAATACGCAGTATTTT. The encoded protein is CASSLLAGPTNTQYF.

The J gene is TRBJ2-7, the V gene TRBV5-8; D is undetermined. The CDR3 totals 12 residues. With 4 bases removed from V and 4 bases from J, the gap between germline ends came to 9 bases. Germline loops: CDR1 SGHTS, CDR2 YDEGEE. The CDR3 DNA reads as TGTGCCAGCAGCCGTCAGTATTACGAGCAGTACTTC. Its protein is CASSRQYYEQYF. The complete variable domain, with remaining parts taken from reference TRBV5-8 and TRBJ2-7, reads EAGVTQSPTHLIKTRGQQATLRCSPISGHTSVYWYQQALGLGLQFLLWYDEGEERNRGNFPPRFSGRQFPNYSSELNVNALELEDSALYLCASSRQYYEQYFGPGTRLTVT.

V is TRBV29-1 and J is TRBJ2-1; TRBD2 matches 12 bases. The CDR3 loop spans 15 amino acids. Unmatched junction bases numbered 10, after V lost 4 bases and J lost 9 bases. Germline assignment: CDR1 SQVTM and CDR2 ANQGSEA. CDR3 DNA sequence: TGCAGCGTTGCTGGGCTAGCGGGGGGGCAGAGTGAGCAGTTCTTC. Its translation: CSVAGLAGGQSEQFF.

This sequence joins TRBV5-1 and TRBJ1-6; no clear D. CDR1 is SGHRS and CDR2 is YFSETQ in the germline V gene. The CDR3 runs to 13 residues. Trimming took 1 base from V and 6 from J, leaving 5 bases between them. The CDR3 nucleotides read TGCGCCAGCAGCTTGAAGAGTAATTCACCCCTCCACTTT. Translating gives CASSLKSNSPLHF.

This clonotype was picked up a small number of times. V and J are TRBV6-5 and TRBJ1-2; 8 positions agree with TRBD1. This CDR3 has 15 residues. V shed 6 bases, J shed 5 bases, and the junction held 11 bases outside the gene matches. Per germline, CDR1 MNHEY and CDR2 SVGAGI. CDR3 sequence (DNA): TGTGCCAGCAGCCTAGACAGGGGAGGATGGTATGGCTACACCTTC. Its protein is CASSLDRGGWYGYTF.